This entry is about one T cell receptor beta chain. The data stem from a study of T cells in Graves' hyperthyroidism and ophthalmopathy. This CDR3 has 15 amino acids. V trimming: 4 bases; J trimming: 3 bases; junction bases outside the gene matches: 8. Germline loops: CDR1 SGHTA, CDR2 FQGNSA. Amplification of TCR beta CDR3 regions was performed using RNA transcripts as template. Using the HTBI primer set, a first-round RT-PCR was run on the TCR CDR3. Using its own MiXCR run on the multiplex PCR reads, TCRdb lists one record per CDR3 protein. The sample yields 540,000 or so distinct CDR3 sequences, more than 45% seen once.

The origin of this receptor is an adult woman with Graves' disease, either hyperthyroidism or ophthalmopathy (not recorded which). The rearrangement uses TRBV7-2 and TRBJ1-2; TRBD1 matches 7 bases. The sample consisted of peripheral blood or thyroid tissue (not recorded which). CDR3 amino acids: CASSSRGGGDYGYTF. CDR3 DNA sequence: TGTGCCAGCAGCTCCCGGGGAGGGGGCGACTATGGCTACACCTTC.